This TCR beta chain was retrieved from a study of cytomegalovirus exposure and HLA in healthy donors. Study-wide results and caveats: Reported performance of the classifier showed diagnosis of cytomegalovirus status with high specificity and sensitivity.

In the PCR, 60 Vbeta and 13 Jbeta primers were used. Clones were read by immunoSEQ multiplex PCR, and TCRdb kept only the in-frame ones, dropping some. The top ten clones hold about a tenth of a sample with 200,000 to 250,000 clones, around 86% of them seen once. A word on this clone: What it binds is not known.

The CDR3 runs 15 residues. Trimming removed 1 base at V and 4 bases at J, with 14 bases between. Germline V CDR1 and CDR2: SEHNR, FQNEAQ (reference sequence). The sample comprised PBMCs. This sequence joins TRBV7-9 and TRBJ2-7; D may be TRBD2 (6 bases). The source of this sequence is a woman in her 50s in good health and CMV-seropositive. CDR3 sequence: CASSLGGVLGYEQYF. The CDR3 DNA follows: TGTGCCAGCAGCTTAGGCGGGGTTCTCGGATACGAGCAGTACTTC. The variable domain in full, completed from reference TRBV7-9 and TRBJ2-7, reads DTGVSQNPRHKITKRGQNVTFRCDPISEHNRLYWYRQTLGQGPEFLTYFQNEAQLEKSRLLSDRFSAERPKGSFSTLEIQRTEQGDSAMYLCASSLGGVLGYEQYFGPGTRLTVT.